A single sample gave rise to the 11 T cell receptor beta chains below, sequenced in a study of blood T cell repertoires in COVID-19. Sequencing was performed with immunoSEQ multiplex PCR; in TCRdb, only in-frame clones are kept and a portion is missing. The sample shows fewer than 250,000 clones, approximately 86% of them seen only once. Material: peripheral blood. The receptors stem from a man younger than 40 with acute or convalescent COVID-19.

This sequence joins TRBV3-1 (or the pseudogene TRBV3-2) and TRBJ2-5; 8 positions match TRBD2. The CDR3 runs 18 residues. V shed 1 base, J shed 5 bases, and the junction held 15 bases outside the gene matches. Germline assignment: CDR1 LGHDT and CDR2 YNNKEL (reference sequence). DNA for the CDR3: TGTGCCAGCAGCCAAGCGAGGCGCGGGGGGTGGGGGTTGGAGACCCAGTACTTC. Amino acid sequence: CASSQARRGGWGLETQYF.

The chain recombines TRBV4-1 with TRBJ2-7, with D possibly matching TRBD2 (6 bases). Looked up from germline, CDR1 is MGHRA and CDR2 is YSYEKL. With 4 bases removed from V and 2 bases from J, the gap between germline ends came to 15 bases. The CDR3 runs 15 residues. The CDR3: CASSRTSLVAYEQYF. CDR3 DNA: TGCGCCAGCAGCCGTACTAGCCTCGTCGCCTACGAGCAGTACTTC.

The chain carries TRBV18 and TRBJ1-1; tentatively, D is TRBD1 (6 bases). V lost 0 bases and J lost 2, with 13 bases in between. Germline V lookup: CDR1 KGHSH, CDR2 LQKENI. This CDR3 has 16 amino acids. The CDR3 is CASSPPNRATNTEAFF. CDR3 nucleotides: TGTGCCAGCTCACCACCAAACAGGGCCACCAACACTGAAGCTTTCTTT.

CDR3 sequence reads: CATKSGNYEQYF. In nucleotides, the CDR3 is TGTGCCACCAAATCCGGGAACTACGAGCAGTACTTC. The V and J genes are TRBV24-1 and TRBJ2-7, with D possibly TRBD2 on 5 matching bases. Germline V gene data show CDR1 as KGHDR and CDR2 as SFDVKD. Trimming left V 8 bases short and J 3 bases short, with 10 bases between. The CDR3 length is 12 residues.

This clone was seen once. The rearrangement uses TRBV28 and TRBJ2-1; perhaps TRBD2 as D (6 bases). V lost 4 bases and J 0 bases, leaving 10 bases between the germline ends. This CDR3 has 15 residues. Germline loops: CDR1 MDHEN, CDR2 SYDVKM. As DNA, the CDR3 is TGTGCCAGCAGTTCCCAGACTAGCTCCTACAATGAGCAGTTCTTC. It translates to CASSSQTSSYNEQFF.

The chain joins TRBV28 to TRBJ1-2; 8 bases align to TRBD1. Germline trimming cut 10 bases from V and 5 bases from J; bases unmatched to any gene: 6. Germline lookup yields CDR1 MDHEN and CDR2 SYDVKM. CDR3 length: 12 amino acids. The CDR3 sequence: CANHRGDYGYTF. CDR3 coding DNA: TGTGCCAACCACAGGGGGGATTATGGCTACACCTTC.

The rearrangement uses TRBV28 and TRBJ2-6; D is undetermined. In germline, CDR1 is MDHEN, CDR2 SYDVKM. V lost 10 bases and J 2 bases, leaving 9 bases between the germline ends. The length of the CDR3 is 13 residues. Here the CDR3 reads CATVIPGANVLTF. The CDR3 DNA reads TGTGCCACCGTTATCCCTGGGGCCAACGTCCTGACTTTC.

The chain recombines TRBV5-1 with TRBJ2-3; D might be TRBD2 (7 bases). Germline CDR1 SGHRS, CDR2 YFSETQ. The V gene lost 1 base and the J gene lost 2 bases, with 11 bases spanning the gap. The CDR3 has 15 residues. The CDR3 here is CASSLRGADTDTQYF. CDR3 nucleotide sequence: TGCGCCAGCAGCTTGCGGGGGGCCGACACAGATACGCAGTATTTT.

The chain uses TRBV30 and TRBJ2-1; 8 bases align to TRBD2. Germline V lookup: CDR1 GTSNPN, CDR2 SVGIG (reference sequence). The CDR3 extends over 18 amino acids. J lost 4 bases, V lost 0 bases, and 14 bases had no gene match. CDR3: CAWSVLPGGVRFYNEQFF. CDR3 nucleotide sequence: TGTGCCTGGAGTGTACTCCCCGGGGGGGTACGTTTTTACAATGAGCAGTTCTTC.

This chain links TRBV7-8 with TRBJ1-3; possibly TRBD1 for D (5 bases). V dropped 0 bases and J dropped 3 bases, with 12 bases sitting between them. The CDR3 covers 16 residues. Germline V CDR1 and CDR2: SGHVS, FQNEAQ. CDR3 loop: CASSLASIRVGNTIYF. CDR3 in DNA: TGTGCCAGCAGCTTAGCATCTATCAGGGTTGGAAACACCATATATTTT. The complete variable domain, with remaining parts taken from reference TRBV7-8 and TRBJ1-3, reads GAGVSQSPRYKVAKRGQDVALRCDPISGHVSLFWYQQALGQGPEFLTYFQNEAQLDKSGLPSDRFFAERPEGSVSTLKIQRTQQEDSAVYLCASSLASIRVGNTIYFGEGSWLTVV.

The chain carries TRBV27 and TRBJ2-7; 9 bases match TRBD1. The trim removed 3 bases at V and 5 bases at J, leaving 8 bases unmatched. Germline V gives CDR1 MNHEY, CDR2 SMNVEV (reference sequence). The CDR3 is made up of 15 amino acids. The CDR3 nucleotides are TGTGCCAGCAGTTTTTTCGGGACAGGGCTCGACGAGCAGTACTTC. Translating it yields CASSFFGTGLDEQYF.